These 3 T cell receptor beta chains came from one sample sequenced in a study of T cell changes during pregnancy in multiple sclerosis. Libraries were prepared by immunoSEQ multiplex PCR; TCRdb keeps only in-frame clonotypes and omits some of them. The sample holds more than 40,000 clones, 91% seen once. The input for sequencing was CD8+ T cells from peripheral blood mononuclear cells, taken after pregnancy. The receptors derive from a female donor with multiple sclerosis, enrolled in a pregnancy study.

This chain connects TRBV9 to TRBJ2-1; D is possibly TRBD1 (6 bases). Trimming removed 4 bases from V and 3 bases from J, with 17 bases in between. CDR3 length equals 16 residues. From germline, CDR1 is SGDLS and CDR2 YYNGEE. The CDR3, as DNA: TGTGCCAGCAGCATAAGGACAGTGGCAGACTACAATGAGCAGTTCTTC. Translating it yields CASSIRTVADYNEQFF.

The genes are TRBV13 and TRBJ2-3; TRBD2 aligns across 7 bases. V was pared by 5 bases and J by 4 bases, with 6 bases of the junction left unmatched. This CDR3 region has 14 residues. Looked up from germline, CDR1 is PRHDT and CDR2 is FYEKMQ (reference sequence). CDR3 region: CASSPGLVADTQYF. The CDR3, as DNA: TGTGCCAGCAGCCCCGGACTAGTTGCAGATACGCAGTATTTT.

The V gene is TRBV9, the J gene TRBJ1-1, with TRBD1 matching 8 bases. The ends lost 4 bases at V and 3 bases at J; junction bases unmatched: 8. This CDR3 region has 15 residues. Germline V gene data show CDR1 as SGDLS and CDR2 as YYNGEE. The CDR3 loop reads CASSPDGGQDTEAFF. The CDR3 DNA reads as TGTGCCAGCAGCCCTGACGGGGGACAGGACACTGAAGCTTTCTTT.